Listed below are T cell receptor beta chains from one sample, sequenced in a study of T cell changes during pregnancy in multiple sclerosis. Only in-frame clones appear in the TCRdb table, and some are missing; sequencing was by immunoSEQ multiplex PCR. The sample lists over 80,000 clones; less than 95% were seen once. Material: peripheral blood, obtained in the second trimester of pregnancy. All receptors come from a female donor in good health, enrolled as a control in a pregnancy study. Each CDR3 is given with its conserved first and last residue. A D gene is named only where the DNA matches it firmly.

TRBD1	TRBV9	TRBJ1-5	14	CASSARGLEQPQHF	TGTGCCAGCAGCGCCAGGGGGCTCGAACAGCCCCAGCATTTT
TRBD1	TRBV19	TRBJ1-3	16	CASSIERQGVGNTIYF	TGTGCCAGTAGTATAGAGCGGCAGGGGGTCGGAAACACCATATATTTT
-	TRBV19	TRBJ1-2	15	CASSISSLNVDGYTF	TGTGCCAGTAGTATTAGTTCATTAAACGTAGATGGCTACACCTTC
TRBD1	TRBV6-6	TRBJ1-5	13	CASTPDRVQPQHF	TGTGCCAGCACTCCGGACAGGGTTCAGCCCCAGCATTTT
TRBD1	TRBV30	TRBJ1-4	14	CAWSPGQFNEKLFF	TGTGCCTGGAGCCCGGGACAGTTTAATGAAAAACTGTTTTTT
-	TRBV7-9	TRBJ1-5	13	CASGTFEGQPQHF	TGTGCCAGCGGCACTTTTGAGGGTCAGCCCCAGCATTTT
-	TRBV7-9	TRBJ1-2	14	CASSLAMAADGYTF	TGTGCCAGCAGCTTAGCCATGGCGGCTGATGGCTACACCTTC
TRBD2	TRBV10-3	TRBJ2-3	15	CAISPGLAGADTQYF	TGTGCCATCAGTCCGGGACTAGCGGGAGCAGATACGCAGTATTTT
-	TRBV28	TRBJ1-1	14	CASSLSVSSTEAFF	TGTGCCAGCAGTTTATCGGTGTCTAGCACTGAAGCTTTCTTT
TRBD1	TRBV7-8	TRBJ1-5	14	CASSGGTGNQPQHF	TGTGCCAGCAGCGGCGGGACAGGGAATCAGCCCCAGCATTTT
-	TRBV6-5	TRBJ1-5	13	CASRLGVHQPQHF	TGTGCCAGCAGGCTAGGGGTTCATCAGCCCCAGCATTTT
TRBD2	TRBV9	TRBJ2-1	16	CASSAPRAGGPNEQFF	TGTGCCAGCAGCGCCCCTAGAGCGGGAGGCCCAAATGAGCAGTTCTTC